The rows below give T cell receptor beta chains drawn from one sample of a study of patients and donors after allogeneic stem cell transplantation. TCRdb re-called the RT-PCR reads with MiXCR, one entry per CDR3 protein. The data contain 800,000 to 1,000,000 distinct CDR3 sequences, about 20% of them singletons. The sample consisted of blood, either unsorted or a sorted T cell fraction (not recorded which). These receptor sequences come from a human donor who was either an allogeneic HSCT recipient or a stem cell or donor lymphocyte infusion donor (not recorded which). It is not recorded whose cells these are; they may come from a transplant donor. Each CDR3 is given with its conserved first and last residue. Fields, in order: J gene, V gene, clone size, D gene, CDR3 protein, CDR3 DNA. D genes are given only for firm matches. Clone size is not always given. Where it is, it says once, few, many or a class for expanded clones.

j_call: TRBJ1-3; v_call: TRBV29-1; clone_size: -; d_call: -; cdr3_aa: CSVPQGSGNTIYF; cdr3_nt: TGCAGCGTTCCTCAGGGTTCTGGAAACACCATATATTTT
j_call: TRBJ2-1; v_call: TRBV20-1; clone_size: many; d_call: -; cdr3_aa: CSAGGGAYNEQFF; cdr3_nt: TGCAGTGCGGGGGGCGGTGCGTACAATGAGCAGTTCTTC
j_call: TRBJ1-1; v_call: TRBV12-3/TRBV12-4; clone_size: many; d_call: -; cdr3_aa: CASSLGGARTEAFF; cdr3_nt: TGTGCCAGCAGTTTAGGGGGGGCGCGAACTGAAGCTTTCTTT
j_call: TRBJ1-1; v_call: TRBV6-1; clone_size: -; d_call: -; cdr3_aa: CASSMGSWNTEAFF; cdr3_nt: TGTGCCAGCAGTATGGGATCATGGAACACTGAAGCTTTCTTT
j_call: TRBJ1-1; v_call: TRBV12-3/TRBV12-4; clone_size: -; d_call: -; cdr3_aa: CASSLKEYGTEAFF; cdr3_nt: TGTGCCAGCAGTTTGAAGGAGTATGGCACTGAAGCTTTCTTT
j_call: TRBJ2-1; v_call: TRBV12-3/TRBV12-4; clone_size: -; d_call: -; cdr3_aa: CASMRTYNEQFF; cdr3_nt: TGTGCCAGCATGAGGACCTACAATGAGCAGTTCTTC
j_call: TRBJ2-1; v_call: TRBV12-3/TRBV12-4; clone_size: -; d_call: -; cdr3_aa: CASSFWGGDEQFF; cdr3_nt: TGTGCCAGCAGTTTTTGGGGGGGCGATGAGCAGTTCTTC
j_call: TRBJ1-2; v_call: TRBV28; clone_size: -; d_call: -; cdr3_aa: CASSSTGLFDYGYTF; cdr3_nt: TGTGCCAGCAGCTCCACAGGGCTCTTTGACTATGGCTACACCTTC
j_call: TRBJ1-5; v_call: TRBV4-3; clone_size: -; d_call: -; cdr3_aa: CASSQGRGRGQPQHF; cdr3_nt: TGCGCCAGCAGCCAGGGCCGGGGGCGAGGTCAGCCCCAGCATTTT
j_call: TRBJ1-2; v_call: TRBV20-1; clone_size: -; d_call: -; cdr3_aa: CSAPKSGDRGGYTF; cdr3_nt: TGCAGTGCTCCTAAAAGCGGGGATAGAGGCGGCTACACCTTC
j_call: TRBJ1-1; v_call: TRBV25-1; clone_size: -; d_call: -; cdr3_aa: CASNGGPMNTEAFF; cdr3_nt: TGTGCCAGCAACGGAGGGCCCATGAACACTGAAGCTTTCTTT
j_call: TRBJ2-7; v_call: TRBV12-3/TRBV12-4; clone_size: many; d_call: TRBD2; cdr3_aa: CASSSGGATYEQYF; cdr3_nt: TGTGCCAGCAGTAGCGGGGGGGCTACCTACGAGCAGTACTTC